Shown below are 26 T cell receptor beta chains from a single sample sequenced in a study of cytomegalovirus exposure and HLA in healthy donors (dated by TCRdb to about 2017). The method was the immunoSEQ multiplex PCR assay. The multiplex PCR relied on a mix of 60 forward primers for TCR Vbeta segments and 13 reverse primers for TCR Jbeta segments. TCRdb stores this immuneACCESS table with in-frame sequences only. Part of the clones is absent; in the studies checked, under half of the shortfall reflects unresolved V genes, and no reason is known for the rest. Present in this sample are about 120,000 clones, about 86% of which were seen just once. The leading ten clones occupy 2% to 2.5% of the sample. Input material: PBMCs. The origin of the receptors is a woman aged 40-49 years in good health and CMV-seronegative.

This clone was seen a single time. The CDR3 DNA sequence: TGCAGCGTCGGCTGGAGTAGCACAGATACGCAGTATTTT. This codes for CSVGWSSTDTQYF. The J gene is TRBJ2-3, the V gene TRBV29-1, with D unresolved. The V end was cut by 6 bases, the J end by 0 bases, with 10 bases between. Germline values: CDR1 SQVTM, CDR2 ANQGSEA. The CDR3 sequence is 13 residues long.

V gene TRBV16 combines with J gene TRBJ1-1; maybe TRBD1 (6 bases). Trimming cost V 0 bases and J 0 bases, with 14 bases left between them. Germline values: CDR1 KGHSY, CDR2 FQNENV. This CDR3 contains 17 residues. The CDR3 DNA follows: TGTGCCAGCAGCCAATCTGGGGGGGCCGGGATGAACACTGAAGCTTTCTTT. Protein product: CASSQSGGAGMNTEAFF.

The genes are TRBV7-2 and TRBJ1-5; D is ambiguous. The length of the CDR3 is 14 residues. Deletions cut 1 base from V and 4 bases from J, with 8 bases between. CDR1 is SGHTA and CDR2 is FQGNSA in the germline V gene. CDR3 coding DNA: TGTGCCAGCAGCTTAGGCCACAGTAATCAGCCCCAGCATTTT. Translating it yields CASSLGHSNQPQHF.

Only a few counts were recorded for this clone. The chain has TRBV6-5 and TRBJ1-1; D is possibly TRBD1 (5 bases). CDR3 length equals 13 residues. Germline V gene sequence: CDR1 MNHEY, CDR2 SVGAGI. Trimming took off 6 bases at V and 0 bases at J, with 8 bases between the two ends. The CDR3 DNA sequence: TGTGCCAGCAGGGACAACATGAACACTGAAGCTTTCTTT. It encodes CASRDNMNTEAFF.

This clone has just a few counts. V and J are TRBV7-3 and TRBJ1-1; tentative D call: TRBD1 (6 bases). Per germline, CDR1 SGHTA and CDR2 FQGTGA. Deletions cut 8 bases from V and 7 bases from J, with 17 bases between. This CDR3 has 13 residues. CDR3 nucleotide sequence: TGTGCCAGCTCGGGAGGCAGGGGAAATGAAGCTTTCTTT. It translates to CASSGGRGNEAFF.

V usage is TRBV6-5 and J usage is TRBJ2-1; 7 nucleotides match TRBD2. Germline V gives CDR1 MNHEY, CDR2 SVGAGI. CDR3 length equals 14 residues. Trimming took 3 bases from V and 6 from J; bases not matched to a gene: 5. In DNA, the CDR3 is TGTGCCAGCAGTTATATGGGCGGGGGCAATGAGCAGTTCTTC. Translated, it gives CASSYMGGGNEQFF.

The V and J genes are TRBV13 and TRBJ1-2; 7 nucleotides line up with TRBD1. V gave up 5 bases and J gave up 4 bases; unmatched junction bases: 10. This CDR3 is built from 15 residues. CDR1 is PRHDT, CDR2 FYEKMQ, per germline (reference sequence). The CDR3 DNA follows: TGTGCCAGCAGCCTCAAAGGGACAGCCCTCTATGGCTACACCTTC. Residues: CASSLKGTALYGYTF.

The chain combines TRBV5-1 with TRBJ1-6; 9 bases map to TRBD1. Germline-derived CDR1 and CDR2 are SGHRS and YFSETQ. Trimming cost V 1 base and J 11 bases; bases outside gene matches: 4. This CDR3 is 14 amino acids long. The CDR3 sequence is CASSLTGGTPPLHF. The CDR3 nucleotides read TGCGCCAGCAGCTTGACAGGGGGCACGCCACCCCTCCACTTT.

The rearrangement uses TRBV5-1 and TRBJ1-1, with D perhaps TRBD1 (6 bases). This CDR3 is 14 amino acids long. V lost 1 base, J lost 4 bases, and 11 bases lay in between. CDR1 is SGHRS and CDR2 is YFSETQ in the germline V gene. CDR3 residues: CASSLNREGTEAFF. The DNA for the CDR3 is TGCGCCAGCAGCTTGAACAGGGAGGGCACTGAAGCTTTCTTT.

The chain joins TRBV19 to TRBJ1-5, with unresolved D. This CDR3 is built from 18 residues. V lost 4 bases to trimming and J lost 0 bases, with 19 bases between them. Germline V CDR1 and CDR2: LNHDA, SQIVND (reference sequence). CDR3 nucleotide sequence: TGTGCCAGTAGTACCCCCGGTTCAGGTCGGGATAGCAATCAGCCCCAGCATTTT. Residues: CASSTPGSGRDSNQPQHF.

This sequence joins TRBV4-2 and TRBJ2-1; 12 nucleotides agree with TRBD2. The CDR3 extends over 15 amino acids. CDR1 is LGHNA and CDR2 is YNFKEQ in the germline V gene. Trimming took 4 bases from V and 8 from J; bases not matched to a gene: 6. The CDR3 bases are TGTGCCAGCAGCCCTCAGACTAGCGGGGGTTATGAGCAGTTCTTC. Translation gives CASSPQTSGGYEQFF.

This chain joins TRBV6-5 and TRBJ1-2, with a weak D call TRBD1 (5 bases). Germline assignment: CDR1 MNHEY and CDR2 SVGAGI. The V end was cut by 6 bases, the J end by 5 bases, with 13 bases between. The CDR3 covers 13 residues. In DNA, the CDR3 is TGTGCCAGCAGCCAAATCGGGGGTTATGGCTACACCTTC. Encoded protein: CASSQIGGYGYTF.

J is TRBJ2-7 and V is TRBV2; TRBD1 agrees at 11 bases. Germline loops: CDR1 SNHLY, CDR2 FYNNEI. The CDR3 is 13 residues long. Unmatched junction bases numbered 3, after V lost 5 bases and J lost 6 bases. The CDR3 DNA reads as TGTGCCAGCAGTAGGACAGGGGGCTCCGAGCAGTACTTC. This sequence encodes CASSRTGGSEQYF.

The genes are TRBV6-5 and TRBJ1-2; 10 nucleotides match TRBD1. The V gene's germline CDR1 is MNHEY and CDR2 SVGAGI. Germline trimming cut 5 bases from V and 6 bases from J; bases unmatched to any gene: 6. The CDR3 runs 14 residues. The CDR3 protein is CASSIKGTGDGYTF. The CDR3 DNA reads TGTGCCAGCAGTATAAAAGGGACAGGGGATGGCTACACCTTC.

This chain links TRBV7-9 with TRBJ2-1, with TRBD2 matching 7 bases. Germline assignment: CDR1 SEHNR and CDR2 FQNEAQ (reference sequence). The CDR3 length is 16 residues. V trimming: 1 base; J trimming: 2 bases; junction bases outside the gene matches: 5. CDR3 sequence reads: CASSLVAGVAYNEQFF. The CDR3 DNA sequence: TGTGCCAGCAGCTTAGTGGCGGGAGTTGCCTACAATGAGCAGTTCTTC.

This clone was found a few times. This sequence joins TRBV2 and TRBJ1-1; the D gene is possibly TRBD1 (6 bases). Germline CDR1 and CDR2: SNHLY and FYNNEI. This CDR3 contains 13 residues. V was pared by 6 bases and J by 3 bases, with 11 bases between. The CDR3 DNA sequence: TGTGCCAGCAGGTACAGGGATTACACTGAAGCTTTCTTT. This codes for CASRYRDYTEAFF.

The CDR3 reads CASSSRQDLYTEAFF. CDR3 in DNA: TGTGCCAGCAGCTCCCGACAGGACCTATACACTGAAGCTTTCTTT. V gene TRBV5-6 combines with J gene TRBJ1-1; TRBD1 is a possible D gene (6 bases). Trimming removed 3 bases at V and 3 bases at J, with 15 bases between. CDR1 SGHDT and CDR2 YYEEEE come from the germline V gene. This CDR3 has 15 amino acids. Looking up the rest from reference TRBV5-6 and TRBJ1-1 gives the full variable domain: DAGVTQSPTHLIKTRGQQVTLRCSPKSGHDTVSWYQQALGQGPQFIFQYYEEEERQRGNFPDRFSGHQFPNYSSELNVNALLLGDSALYLCASSSRQDLYTEAFFGQGTRLTVV.

The V call is TRBV6-5, the J call TRBJ1-1; D may be TRBD1 (5 bases). CDR1 and CDR2 (germline): MNHEY, SVGAGI. CDR3 length equals 14 residues. Trimming took off 7 bases at V and 3 bases at J, with 15 bases between the two ends. CDR3 DNA: TGTGCCAGCACCTCACCGGGGGGATACACTGAAGCTTTCTTT. This gives the protein CASTSPGGYTEAFF.

This clone has a single count. The J gene is TRBJ2-7, the V gene TRBV28; D gene ambiguous. Trimming left V 2 bases short and J 4 bases short, with 9 bases between. The CDR3 loop spans 13 amino acids. Per the germline V gene, CDR1 is MDHEN and CDR2 is SYDVKM. The CDR3 DNA follows: TGTGCCAGCAGTTTAAGCCCAAAATACGAGCAGTACTTC. This translates into CASSLSPKYEQYF.

The V call is TRBV5-1, the J call TRBJ2-7; TRBD2 agrees at 9 bases. Germline lookup yields CDR1 SGHRS and CDR2 YFSETQ. This CDR3 has 16 residues. The V gene end was trimmed by 0 bases and the J gene end by 6 bases; junction bases not matched to a gene: 10. This CDR3 reads CASSLEGGGGAAEQYF. CDR3 DNA sequence: TGCGCCAGCAGCTTGGAAGGGGGCGGGGGGGCCGCCGAGCAGTACTTC.

The rearrangement links TRBV2 to TRBJ2-1, with D unresolved. CDR1 is SNHLY and CDR2 is FYNNEI in the germline V gene. V shed 8 bases and J shed 0 bases, with 8 bases lying between them. The CDR3 totals 13 residues. The CDR3 DNA is TGTGCCAGCGGAACGGGCTCCTACAATGAGCAGTTCTTC. Its protein is CASGTGSYNEQFF. Full variable domain (outside the CDR3, taken from reference TRBV2 and TRBJ2-1): EPEVTQTPSHQVTQMGQEVILRCVPISNHLYFYWYRQILGQKVEFLVSFYNNEISEKSEIFDDQFSVERPDGSNFTLKIRSTKLEDSAMYFCASGTGSYNEQFFGPGTRLTVL.

Notes on this clone: The junction and the germline gene differ at one end; a read error may be behind it. The chain is built from TRBV7-9 and TRBJ1-2, with D perhaps matching TRBD1 (6 bases). The CDR3 sequence is 14 residues long. Germline V gene data show CDR1 as SEHNR and CDR2 as FQNEAQ (reference sequence). CDR3 protein: CSSSLAPGDYGYTF. The DNA for the CDR3 is TGTTCCAGCAGCTTAGCCCCAGGGGACTATGGCTACACCTTC.

The rearrangement joins TRBV15 to TRBJ2-7; 9 nucleotides match TRBD1. Germline lookup yields CDR1 LNHNV and CDR2 YYDKDF (reference sequence). V lost 8 bases, J lost 3 bases, and 8 bases stayed unmatched. This CDR3 comprises 14 residues. The CDR3 spells CATHTGQGLYEQYF. The CDR3 nucleotides are TGTGCCACCCATACCGGACAGGGGCTCTACGAGCAGTACTTC.

The chain has TRBV10-1 and TRBJ2-7; TRBD2 matches 8 bases. Germline V gene data show CDR1 as WNHNN and CDR2 as SYGVQD (reference sequence). The trim removed 3 bases at V and 5 bases at J, leaving 12 bases unmatched. This CDR3 spans 16 amino acids. The CDR3 DNA follows: TGCGCCAGCAGTGAAACCGGGACTAGTTTCCCCCACGAGCAGTACTTC. As protein: CASSETGTSFPHEQYF.

The J gene is TRBJ2-5, the V gene TRBV5-1; 7 bases fit TRBD1. The end of the DNA fits TRBJ2-7 better, so the J call may be wrong. CDR1 and CDR2 (germline): SGHRS, YFSETQ. The CDR3 sequence is 13 residues long. CDR3 protein: CASSTGQVYEQYF. CDR3 DNA sequence: TGCGCCAGCAGCACCGGACAGGTTTACGAGCAGTACTTC.

This chain links TRBV6-1 with TRBJ1-5, with D perhaps matching TRBD1 (5 bases). Germline CDR1 MNHNS, CDR2 SASEGT. This CDR3 spans 15 amino acids. Trimming stripped 6 bases from V and 0 bases from J, with 12 bases between. This CDR3 is CASREQVYSNQPQHF. The CDR3, as DNA: TGTGCCAGCAGGGAACAGGTTTATAGCAATCAGCCCCAGCATTTT.